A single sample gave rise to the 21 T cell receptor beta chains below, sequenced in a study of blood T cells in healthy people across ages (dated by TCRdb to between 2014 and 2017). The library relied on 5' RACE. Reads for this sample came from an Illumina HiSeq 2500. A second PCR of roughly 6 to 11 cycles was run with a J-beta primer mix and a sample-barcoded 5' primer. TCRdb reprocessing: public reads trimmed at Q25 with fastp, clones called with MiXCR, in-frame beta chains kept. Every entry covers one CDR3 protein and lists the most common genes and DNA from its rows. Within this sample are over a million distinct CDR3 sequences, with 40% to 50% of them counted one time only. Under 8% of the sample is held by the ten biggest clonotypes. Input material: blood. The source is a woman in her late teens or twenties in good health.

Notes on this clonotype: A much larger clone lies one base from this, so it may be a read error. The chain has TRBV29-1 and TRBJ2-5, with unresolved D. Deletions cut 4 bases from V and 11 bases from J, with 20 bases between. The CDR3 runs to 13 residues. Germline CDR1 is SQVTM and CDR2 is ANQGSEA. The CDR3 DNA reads TGCAGCGTTGGGGTAGTTCCTTACAATGAGCAGTACTTC. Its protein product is CSVGVVPYNEQYF.

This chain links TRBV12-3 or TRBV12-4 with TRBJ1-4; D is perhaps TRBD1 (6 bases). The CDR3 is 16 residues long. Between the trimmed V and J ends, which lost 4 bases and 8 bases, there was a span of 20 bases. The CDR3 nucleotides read TGTGCCAGCAGTTCCCCGATGGAGAGGGGGGGAGAAAAACTGTTTTTT. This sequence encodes CASSSPMERGGEKLFF.

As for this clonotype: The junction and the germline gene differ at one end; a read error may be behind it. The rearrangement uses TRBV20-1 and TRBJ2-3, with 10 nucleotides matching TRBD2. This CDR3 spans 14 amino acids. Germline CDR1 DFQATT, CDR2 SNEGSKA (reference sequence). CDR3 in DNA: TGCAGTGCTAGAGATCCGTCTAGCGGGGGTACGCGGTATTTT. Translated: CSARDPSSGGTRYF.

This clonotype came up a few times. CDR3 protein: CASSFTGGGEAFF. CDR3 in DNA: TGCGCCAGCAGCTTTACAGGGGGCGGTGAAGCTTTCTTT. The chain links TRBV5-1 to TRBJ1-1, with 9 positions matching TRBD1. V shed 2 bases and J 7 bases; nucleotides not matched to a gene: 3. The CDR3 consists of 13 residues. The V gene's germline CDR1 is SGHRS and CDR2 YFSETQ.

CDR3 sequence reads: CASSPLGPNTEAFF. As DNA, the CDR3 is TGTGCCAGCAGTCCCCTAGGGCCGAACACTGAAGCTTTCTTT. J is TRBJ1-1 and V is TRBV18; no clear D gene. CDR3 length: 14 amino acids. Germline loops: CDR1 KGHSH, CDR2 LQKENI. V was trimmed by 8 bases and J by 1 base, leaving 14 bases between them.

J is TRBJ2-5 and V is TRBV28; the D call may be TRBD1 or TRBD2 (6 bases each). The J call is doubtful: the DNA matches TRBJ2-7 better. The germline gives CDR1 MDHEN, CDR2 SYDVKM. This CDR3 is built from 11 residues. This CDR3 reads CASWGADEQYF. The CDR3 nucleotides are TGTGCCAGCTGGGGGGCAGACGAGCAGTACTTC.

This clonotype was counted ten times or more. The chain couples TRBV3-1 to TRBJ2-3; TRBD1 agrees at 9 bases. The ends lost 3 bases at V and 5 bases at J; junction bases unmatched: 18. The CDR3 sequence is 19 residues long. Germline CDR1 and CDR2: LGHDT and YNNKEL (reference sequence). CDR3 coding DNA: TGTGCCAGCAGCCAGGCCAGATTCCGGGACAGGGAACCGGGAGATACGCAGTATTTT. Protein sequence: CASSQARFRDREPGDTQYF.

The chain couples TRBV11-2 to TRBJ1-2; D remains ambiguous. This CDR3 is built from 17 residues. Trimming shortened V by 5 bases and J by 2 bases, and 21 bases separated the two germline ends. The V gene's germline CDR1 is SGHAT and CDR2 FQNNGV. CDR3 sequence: CASSPIRRGKGNYGYTF. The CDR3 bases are TGTGCCAGCAGCCCCATACGCCGGGGTAAAGGAAACTATGGCTACACCTTC.

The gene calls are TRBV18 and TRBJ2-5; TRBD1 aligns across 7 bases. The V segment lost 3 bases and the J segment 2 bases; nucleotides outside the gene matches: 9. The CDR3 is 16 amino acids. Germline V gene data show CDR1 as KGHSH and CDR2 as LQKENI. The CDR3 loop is CASSPLDRDTQETQYF. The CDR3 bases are TGTGCCAGCTCACCCTTAGACAGGGACACACAAGAGACCCAGTACTTC.

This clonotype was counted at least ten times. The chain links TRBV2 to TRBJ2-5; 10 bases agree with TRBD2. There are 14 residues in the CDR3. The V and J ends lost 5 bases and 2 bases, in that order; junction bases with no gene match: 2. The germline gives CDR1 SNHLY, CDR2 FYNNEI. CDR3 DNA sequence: TGTGCCAGCAGTCGGGGACTAGCGCAAGAGACCCAGTACTTC. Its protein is CASSRGLAQETQYF.

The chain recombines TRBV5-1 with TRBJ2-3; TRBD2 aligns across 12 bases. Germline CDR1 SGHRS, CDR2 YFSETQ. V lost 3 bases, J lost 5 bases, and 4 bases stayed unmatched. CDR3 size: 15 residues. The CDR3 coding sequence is TGCGCCAGCAGCTGGTCGACTAGCGGGGGAGATACGCAGTATTTT. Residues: CASSWSTSGGDTQYF. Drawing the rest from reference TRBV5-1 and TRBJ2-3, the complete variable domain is KAGVTQTPRYLIKTRGQQVTLSCSPISGHRSVSWYQQTPGQGLQFLFEYFSETQRNKGNFPGRFSGRQFSNSRSEMNVSTLELGDSALYLCASSWSTSGGDTQYFGPGTRLTVL.

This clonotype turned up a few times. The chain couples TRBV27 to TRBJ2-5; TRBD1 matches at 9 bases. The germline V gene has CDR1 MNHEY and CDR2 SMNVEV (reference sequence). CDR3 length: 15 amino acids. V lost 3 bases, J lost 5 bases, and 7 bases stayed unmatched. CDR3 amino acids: CASSFRQGVGETQYF. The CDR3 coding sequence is TGTGCCAGCAGTTTTCGACAGGGGGTGGGGGAGACCCAGTACTTC.

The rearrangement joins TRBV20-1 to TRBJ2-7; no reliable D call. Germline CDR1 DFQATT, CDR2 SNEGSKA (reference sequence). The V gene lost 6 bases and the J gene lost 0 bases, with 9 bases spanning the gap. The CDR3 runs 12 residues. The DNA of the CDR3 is TGCAGTGCGCCTAAGGACTCCTACGAGCAGTACTTC. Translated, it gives CSAPKDSYEQYF.

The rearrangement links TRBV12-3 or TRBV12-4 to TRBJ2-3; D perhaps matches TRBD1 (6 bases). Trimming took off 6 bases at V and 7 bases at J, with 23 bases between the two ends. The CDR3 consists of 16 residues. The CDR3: CASSHAGERLENTQYF. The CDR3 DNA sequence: TGTGCCAGCAGCCACGCAGGGGAACGGTTGGAAAATACGCAGTATTTT.

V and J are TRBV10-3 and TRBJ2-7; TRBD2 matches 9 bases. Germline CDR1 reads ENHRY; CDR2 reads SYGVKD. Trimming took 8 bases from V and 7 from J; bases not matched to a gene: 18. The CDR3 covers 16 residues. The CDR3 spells CAISRTGLAGNNEQYF. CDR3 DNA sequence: TGTGCCATCTCAAGAACCGGGCTAGCGGGAAACAATGAGCAGTACTTC.

The DNA for the CDR3 is TGTGCCAGCAGCGCCCTACAGGGGGCGCTAGGCTACACCTTC. This gives the protein CASSALQGALGYTF. V is TRBV7-2 and J is TRBJ1-2; 9 bases are a match to TRBD1. V trimming: 5 bases; J trimming: 8 bases; junction bases outside the gene matches: 9. The CDR3 has 14 residues. Germline V gives CDR1 SGHTA, CDR2 FQGNSA. Complete variable domain (other parts from reference TRBV7-2 and TRBJ1-2): GAGVSQSPSNKVTEKGKDVELRCDPISGHTALYWYRQSLGQGLEFLIYFQGNSAPDKSGLPSDRFSAERTGGSVSTLTIQRTQQEDSAVYLCASSALQGALGYTFGSGTRLTVV.

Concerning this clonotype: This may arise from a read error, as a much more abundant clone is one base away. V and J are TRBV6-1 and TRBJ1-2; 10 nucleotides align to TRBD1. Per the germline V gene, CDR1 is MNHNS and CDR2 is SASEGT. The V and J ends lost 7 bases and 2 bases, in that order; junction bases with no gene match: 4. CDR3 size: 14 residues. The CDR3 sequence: CASNSGQGNYGYTF. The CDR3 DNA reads TGTGCCAGCAACTCGGGACAGGGGAACTATGGCTACACCTTC.

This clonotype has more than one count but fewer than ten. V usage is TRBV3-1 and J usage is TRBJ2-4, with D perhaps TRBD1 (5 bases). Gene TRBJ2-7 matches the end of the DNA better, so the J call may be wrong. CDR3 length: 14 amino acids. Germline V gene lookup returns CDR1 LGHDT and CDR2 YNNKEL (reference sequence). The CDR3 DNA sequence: TGTGCCAGCAGCTTCGGACATGGTACCTACGAGCAGTACTTC. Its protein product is CASSFGHGTYEQYF.

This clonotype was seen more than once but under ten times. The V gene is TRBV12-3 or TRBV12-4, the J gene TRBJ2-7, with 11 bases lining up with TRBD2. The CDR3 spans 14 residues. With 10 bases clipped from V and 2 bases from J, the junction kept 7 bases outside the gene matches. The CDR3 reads CATAKTSGTYEQYF. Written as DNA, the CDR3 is TGTGCCACCGCAAAGACTAGCGGGACCTACGAGCAGTACTTC.

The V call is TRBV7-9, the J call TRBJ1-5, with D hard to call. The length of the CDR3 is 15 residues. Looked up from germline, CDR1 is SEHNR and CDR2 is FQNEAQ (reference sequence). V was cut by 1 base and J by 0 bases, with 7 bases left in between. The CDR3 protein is CASSLGTHSNQPQHF. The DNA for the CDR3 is TGTGCCAGCAGCTTAGGGACCCATAGCAATCAGCCCCAGCATTTT.

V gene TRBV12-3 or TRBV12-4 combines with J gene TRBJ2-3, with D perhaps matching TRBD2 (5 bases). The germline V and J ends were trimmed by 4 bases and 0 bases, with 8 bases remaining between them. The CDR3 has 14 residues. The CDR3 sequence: CASSWASSTDTQYF. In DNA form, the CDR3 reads TGTGCCAGCAGTTGGGCTAGCAGCACAGATACGCAGTATTTT.